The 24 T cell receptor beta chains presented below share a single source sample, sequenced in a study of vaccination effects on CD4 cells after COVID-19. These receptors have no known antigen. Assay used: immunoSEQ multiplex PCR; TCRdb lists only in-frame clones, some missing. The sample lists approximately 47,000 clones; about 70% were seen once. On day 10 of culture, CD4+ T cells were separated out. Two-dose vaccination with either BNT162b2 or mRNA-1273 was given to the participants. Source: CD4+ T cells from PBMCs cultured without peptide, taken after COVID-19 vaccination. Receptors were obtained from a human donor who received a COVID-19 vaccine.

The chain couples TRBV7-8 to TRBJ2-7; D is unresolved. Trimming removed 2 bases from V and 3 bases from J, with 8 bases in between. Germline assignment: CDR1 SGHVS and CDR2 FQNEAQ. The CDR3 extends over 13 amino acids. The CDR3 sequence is CASSLNTYYEQYF. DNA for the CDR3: TGTGCCAGCAGCTTAAACACCTACTACGAGCAGTACTTC.

The CDR3 reads CASSRLGQGSYEQYF. CDR3 bases: TGTGCCAGCAGCCGGCTGGGACAGGGGTCCTACGAGCAGTACTTC. The chain combines TRBV14 with TRBJ2-7, with 10 bases that match TRBD1. The J segment lost 1 base and the V segment lost 4 bases, leaving 4 bases of the junction unmatched. This CDR3 contains 15 residues. The germline V gene encodes CDR1 SGHDN and CDR2 FVKESK. The whole variable domain, remainder taken from reference TRBV14 and TRBJ2-7, is EAGVTQFPSHSVIEKGQTVTLRCDPISGHDNLYWYRRVMGKEIKFLLHFVKESKQDESGMPNNRFLAERTGGTYSTLKVQPAELEDSGVYFCASSRLGQGSYEQYFGPGTRLTVT.

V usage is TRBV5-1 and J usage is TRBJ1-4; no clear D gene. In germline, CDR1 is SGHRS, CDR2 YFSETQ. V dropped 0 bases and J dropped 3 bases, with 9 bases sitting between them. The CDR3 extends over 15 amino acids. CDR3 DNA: TGCGCCAGCAGCTTGGAACGCCTACCTAATGAAAAACTGTTTTTT. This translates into CASSLERLPNEKLFF.

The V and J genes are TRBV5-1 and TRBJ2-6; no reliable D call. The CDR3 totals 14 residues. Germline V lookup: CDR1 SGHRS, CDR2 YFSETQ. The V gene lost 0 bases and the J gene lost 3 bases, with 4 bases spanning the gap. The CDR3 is CASSLGDGANVLTF. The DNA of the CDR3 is TGCGCCAGCAGCTTGGGGGATGGGGCCAACGTCCTGACTTTC.

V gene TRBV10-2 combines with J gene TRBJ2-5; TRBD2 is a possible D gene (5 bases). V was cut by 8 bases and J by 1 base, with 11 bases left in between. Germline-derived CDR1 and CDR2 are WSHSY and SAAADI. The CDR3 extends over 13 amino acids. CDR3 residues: CASVRAGQETQYF. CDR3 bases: TGCGCCAGCGTGAGGGCAGGCCAAGAGACCCAGTACTTC.

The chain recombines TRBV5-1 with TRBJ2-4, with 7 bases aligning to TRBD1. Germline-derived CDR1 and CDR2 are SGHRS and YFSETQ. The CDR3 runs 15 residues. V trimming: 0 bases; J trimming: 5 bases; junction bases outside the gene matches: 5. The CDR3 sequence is CASSLEGQVQNIQYF. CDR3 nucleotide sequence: TGCGCCAGCAGCTTGGAAGGACAGGTACAAAACATTCAGTACTTC.

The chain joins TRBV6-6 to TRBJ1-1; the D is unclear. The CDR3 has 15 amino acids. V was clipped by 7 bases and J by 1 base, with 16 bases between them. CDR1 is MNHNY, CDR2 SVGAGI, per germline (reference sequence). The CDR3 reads CASTNRDGRNTEAFF. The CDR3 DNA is TGTGCCAGCACCAATCGAGATGGGAGGAACACTGAAGCTTTCTTT.

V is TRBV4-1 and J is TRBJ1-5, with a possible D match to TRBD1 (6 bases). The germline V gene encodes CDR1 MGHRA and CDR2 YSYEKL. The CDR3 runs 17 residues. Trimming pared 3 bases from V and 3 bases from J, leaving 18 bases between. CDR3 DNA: TGCGCCAGCAGCCACCGCAACACCGGACAGCTCAATCAGCCCCAGCATTTT. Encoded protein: CASSHRNTGQLNQPQHF.

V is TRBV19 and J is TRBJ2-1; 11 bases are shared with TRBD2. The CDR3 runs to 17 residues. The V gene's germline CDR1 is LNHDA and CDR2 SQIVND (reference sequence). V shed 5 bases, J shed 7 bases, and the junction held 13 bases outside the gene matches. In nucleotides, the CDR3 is TGTGCCAGTAGTCGAAGTAGCGGGAGGGGAGGTAATAATGAGCAGTTCTTC. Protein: CASSRSSGRGGNNEQFF. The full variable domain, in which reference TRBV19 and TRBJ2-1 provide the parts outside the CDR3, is DGGITQSPKYLFRKEGQNVTLSCEQNLNHDAMYWYRQDPGQGLRLIYYSQIVNDFQKGDIAEGYSVSREKKESFPLTVTSAQKNPTAFYLCASSRSSGRGGNNEQFFGPGTRLTVL.

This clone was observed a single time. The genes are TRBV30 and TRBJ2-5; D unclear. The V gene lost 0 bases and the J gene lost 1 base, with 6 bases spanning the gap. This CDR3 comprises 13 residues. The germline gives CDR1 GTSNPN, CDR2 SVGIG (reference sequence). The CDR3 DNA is TGTGCCTGGAGTGTAAGGATCCAAGAGACCCAGTACTTC. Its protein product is CAWSVRIQETQYF.

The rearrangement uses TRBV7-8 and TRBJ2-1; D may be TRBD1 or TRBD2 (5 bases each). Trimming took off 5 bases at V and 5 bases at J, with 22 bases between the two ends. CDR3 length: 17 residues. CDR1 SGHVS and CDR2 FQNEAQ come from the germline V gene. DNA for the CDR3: TGTGCCAGCAGCCCTACCCCTAGGGACCTTCCCAACAATGAGCAGTTCTTC. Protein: CASSPTPRDLPNNEQFF.

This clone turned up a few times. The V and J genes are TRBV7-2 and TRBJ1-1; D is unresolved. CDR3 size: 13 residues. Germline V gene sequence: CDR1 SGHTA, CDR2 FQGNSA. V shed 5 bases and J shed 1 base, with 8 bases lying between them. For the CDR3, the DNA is TGTGCCAGCAGCCCTTGGCGGAACACTGAAGCTTTCTTT. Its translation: CASSPWRNTEAFF.

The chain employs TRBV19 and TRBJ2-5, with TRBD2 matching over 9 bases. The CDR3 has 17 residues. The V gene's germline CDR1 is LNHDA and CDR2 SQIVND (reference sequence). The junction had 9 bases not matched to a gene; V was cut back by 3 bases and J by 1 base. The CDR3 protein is CASSIGGLAAVQETQYF. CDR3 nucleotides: TGTGCCAGTAGTATCGGGGGACTAGCTGCTGTCCAAGAGACCCAGTACTTC. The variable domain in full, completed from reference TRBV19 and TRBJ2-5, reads DGGITQSPKYLFRKEGQNVTLSCEQNLNHDAMYWYRQDPGQGLRLIYYSQIVNDFQKGDIAEGYSVSREKKESFPLTVTSAQKNPTAFYLCASSIGGLAAVQETQYFGPGTRLLVL.

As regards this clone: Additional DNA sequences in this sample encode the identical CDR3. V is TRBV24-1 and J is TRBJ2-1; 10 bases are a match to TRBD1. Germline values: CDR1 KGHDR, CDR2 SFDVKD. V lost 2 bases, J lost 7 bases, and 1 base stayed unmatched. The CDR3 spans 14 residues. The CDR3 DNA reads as TGTGCCACCAGTGATTGGGGACAGGGGAATGAGCAGTTCTTC. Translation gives CATSDWGQGNEQFF.

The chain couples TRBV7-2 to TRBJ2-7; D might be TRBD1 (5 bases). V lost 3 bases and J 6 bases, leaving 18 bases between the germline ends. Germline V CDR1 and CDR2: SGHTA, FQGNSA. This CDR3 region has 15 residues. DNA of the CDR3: TGTGCCAGCAGCTTCCGAGGACCACAGGAAGGCGAGCAGTACTTC. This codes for CASSFRGPQEGEQYF.

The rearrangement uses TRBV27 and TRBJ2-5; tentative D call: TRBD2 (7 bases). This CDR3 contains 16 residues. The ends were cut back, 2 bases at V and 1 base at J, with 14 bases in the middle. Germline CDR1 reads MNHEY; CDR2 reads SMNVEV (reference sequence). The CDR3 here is CASSLQGREIQETQYF. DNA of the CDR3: TGTGCCAGCAGTTTACAGGGGAGGGAAATCCAAGAGACCCAGTACTTC.

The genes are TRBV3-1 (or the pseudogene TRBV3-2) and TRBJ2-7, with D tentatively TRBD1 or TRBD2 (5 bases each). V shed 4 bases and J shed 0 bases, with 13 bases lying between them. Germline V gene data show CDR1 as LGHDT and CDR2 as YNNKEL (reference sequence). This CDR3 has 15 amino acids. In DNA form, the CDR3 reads TGTGCCAGCAGCCCCAGAGGGGACCACTCCTACGAGCAGTACTTC. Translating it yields CASSPRGDHSYEQYF.

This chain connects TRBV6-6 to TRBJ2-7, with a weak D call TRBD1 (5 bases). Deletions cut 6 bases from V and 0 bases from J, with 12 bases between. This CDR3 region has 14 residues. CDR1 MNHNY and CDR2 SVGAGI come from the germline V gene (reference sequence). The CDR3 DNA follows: TGTGCCAGCAGCTTGGACACCCTCTCCTACGAGCAGTACTTC. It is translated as CASSLDTLSYEQYF.

CDR3 DNA sequence: TGTGCCAGCAGCGTAGGGATAATCGGACAGGGTCTTTTCGAGCAGTACTTC. This sequence encodes CASSVGIIGQGLFEQYF. The V gene is TRBV9, the J gene TRBJ2-7; 8 bases are a match to TRBD1. CDR3 length equals 17 residues. V shed 0 bases, J shed 6 bases, and the junction held 14 bases outside the gene matches. In germline, CDR1 is SGDLS, CDR2 YYNGEE.

In DNA, the CDR3 is TGTGCCAGCAGTGGGGGGAGGGGCTCGGTATCGCCCCAGCATTTT. The encoded protein is CASSGGRGSVSPQHF. The rearrangement joins TRBV2 to TRBJ1-5; possible D gene TRBD1, 5 bases. This CDR3 has 15 amino acids. The germline V gene encodes CDR1 SNHLY and CDR2 FYNNEI. Trimming took off 4 bases at V and 9 bases at J, with 19 bases between the two ends.

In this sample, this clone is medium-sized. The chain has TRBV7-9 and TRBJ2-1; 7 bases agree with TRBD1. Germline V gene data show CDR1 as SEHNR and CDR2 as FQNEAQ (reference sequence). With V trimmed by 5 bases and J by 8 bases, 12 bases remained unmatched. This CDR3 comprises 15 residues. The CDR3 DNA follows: TGTGCCAGCAGCCGTCGGGACAGCTTAGGCCATGAGCAGTTCTTC. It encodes CASSRRDSLGHEQFF.

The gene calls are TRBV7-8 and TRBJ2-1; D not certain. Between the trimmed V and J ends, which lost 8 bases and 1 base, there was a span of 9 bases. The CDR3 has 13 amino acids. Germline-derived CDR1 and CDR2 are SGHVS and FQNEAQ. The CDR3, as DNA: TGTGCCAGCCTGCGCTCGTCCTACAATGAGCAGTTCTTC. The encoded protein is CASLRSSYNEQFF.

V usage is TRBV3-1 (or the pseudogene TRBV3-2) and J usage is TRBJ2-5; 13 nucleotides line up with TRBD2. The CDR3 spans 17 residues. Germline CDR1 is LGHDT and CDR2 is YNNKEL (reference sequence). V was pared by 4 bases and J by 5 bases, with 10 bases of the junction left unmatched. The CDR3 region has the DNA TGTGCCAGCAGCCCTCAAGGACTAGCGGGGGCCAGGGAGACCCAGTACTTC. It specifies CASSPQGLAGARETQYF.

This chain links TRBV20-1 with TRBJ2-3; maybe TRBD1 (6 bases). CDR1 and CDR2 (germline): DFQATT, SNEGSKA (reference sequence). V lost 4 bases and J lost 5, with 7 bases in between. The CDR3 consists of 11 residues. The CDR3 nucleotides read TGCAGTGCTAAACAGGGAGATACGCAGTATTTT. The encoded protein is CSAKQGDTQYF.